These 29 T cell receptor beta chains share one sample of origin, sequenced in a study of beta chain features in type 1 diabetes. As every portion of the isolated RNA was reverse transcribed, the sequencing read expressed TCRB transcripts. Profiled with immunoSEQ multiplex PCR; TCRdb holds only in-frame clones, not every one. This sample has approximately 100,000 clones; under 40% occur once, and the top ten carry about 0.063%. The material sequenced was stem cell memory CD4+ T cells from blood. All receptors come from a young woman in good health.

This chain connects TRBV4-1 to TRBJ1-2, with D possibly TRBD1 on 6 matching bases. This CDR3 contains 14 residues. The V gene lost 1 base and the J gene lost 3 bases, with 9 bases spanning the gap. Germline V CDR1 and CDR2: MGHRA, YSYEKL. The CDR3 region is CASSQVKGDYGYTF. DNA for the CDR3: TGCGCCAGCAGCCAAGTTAAGGGGGACTATGGCTACACCTTC.

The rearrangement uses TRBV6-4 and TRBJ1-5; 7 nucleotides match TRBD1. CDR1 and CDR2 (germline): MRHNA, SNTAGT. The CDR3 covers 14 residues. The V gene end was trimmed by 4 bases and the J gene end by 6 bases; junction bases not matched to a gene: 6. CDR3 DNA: TGTGCCAGCAGTGTAACAGGGGTCGGTCAGCCCCAGCATTTT. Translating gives CASSVTGVGQPQHF.

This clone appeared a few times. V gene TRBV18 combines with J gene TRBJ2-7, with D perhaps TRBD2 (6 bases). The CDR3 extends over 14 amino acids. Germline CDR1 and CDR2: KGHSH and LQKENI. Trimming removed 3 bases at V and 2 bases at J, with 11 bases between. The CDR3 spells CASSPATGAYEQYF. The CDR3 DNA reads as TGTGCCAGCTCACCGGCGACGGGGGCCTACGAGCAGTACTTC.

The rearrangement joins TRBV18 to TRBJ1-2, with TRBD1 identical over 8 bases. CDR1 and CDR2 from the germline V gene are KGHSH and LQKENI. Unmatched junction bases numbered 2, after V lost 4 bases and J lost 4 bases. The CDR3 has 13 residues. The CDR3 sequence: CASSLQGAYGYTF. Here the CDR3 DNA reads TGTGCCAGCTCACTTCAGGGGGCCTATGGCTACACCTTC.

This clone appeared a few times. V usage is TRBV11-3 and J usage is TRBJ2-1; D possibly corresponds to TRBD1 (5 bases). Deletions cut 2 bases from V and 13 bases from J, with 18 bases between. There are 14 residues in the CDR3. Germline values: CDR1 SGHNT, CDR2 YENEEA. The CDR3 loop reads CASSLRSTGDVQFF. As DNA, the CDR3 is TGTGCCAGCAGCTTACGTTCTACAGGCGACGTTCAGTTCTTC.

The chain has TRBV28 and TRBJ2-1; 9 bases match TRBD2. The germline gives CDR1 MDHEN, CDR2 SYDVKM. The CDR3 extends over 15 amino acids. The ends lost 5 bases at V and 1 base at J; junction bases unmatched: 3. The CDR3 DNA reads TGTGCCAGCAGTCTAGCGGGATTGTCCTACAATGAGCAGTTCTTC. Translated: CASSLAGLSYNEQFF.

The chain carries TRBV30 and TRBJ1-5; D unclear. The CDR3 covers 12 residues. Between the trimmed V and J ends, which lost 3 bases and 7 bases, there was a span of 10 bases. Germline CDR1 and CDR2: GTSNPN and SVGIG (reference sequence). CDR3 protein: CAWSRVGQPQHF. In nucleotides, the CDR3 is TGTGCCTGGAGCCGGGTCGGACAGCCCCAGCATTTT. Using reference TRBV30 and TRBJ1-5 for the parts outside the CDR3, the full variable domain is SQTIHQWPATLVQPVGSPLSLECTVEGTSNPNLYWYRQAAGRGLQLLFYSVGIGQISSEVPQNLSASRPQDRQFILSSKKLLLSDSGFYLCAWSRVGQPQHFGDGTRLSIL.

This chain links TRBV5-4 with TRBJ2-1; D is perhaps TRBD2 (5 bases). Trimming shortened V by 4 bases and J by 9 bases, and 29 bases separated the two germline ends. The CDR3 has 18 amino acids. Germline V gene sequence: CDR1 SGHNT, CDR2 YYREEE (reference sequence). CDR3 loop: CASSVQAGYRVAYGEQFF. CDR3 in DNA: TGTGCCAGCAGCGTTCAGGCGGGCTACCGGGTGGCTTACGGTGAGCAGTTCTTC.

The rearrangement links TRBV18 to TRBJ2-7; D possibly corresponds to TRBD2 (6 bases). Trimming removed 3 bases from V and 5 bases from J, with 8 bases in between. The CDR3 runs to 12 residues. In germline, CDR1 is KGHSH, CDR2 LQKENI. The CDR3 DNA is TGTGCCAGCTCACCGGGGAGGCACGAGCAGTACTTC. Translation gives CASSPGRHEQYF.

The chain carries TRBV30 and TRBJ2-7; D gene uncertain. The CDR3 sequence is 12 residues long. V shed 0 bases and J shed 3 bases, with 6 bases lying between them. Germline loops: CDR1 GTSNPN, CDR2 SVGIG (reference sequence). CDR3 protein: CAWSVHSYEQYF. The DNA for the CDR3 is TGTGCCTGGAGTGTACACAGCTACGAGCAGTACTTC. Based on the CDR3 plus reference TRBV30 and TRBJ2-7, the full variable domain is SQTIHQWPATLVQPVGSPLSLECTVEGTSNPNLYWYRQAAGRGLQLLFYSVGIGQISSEVPQNLSASRPQDRQFILSSKKLLLSDSGFYLCAWSVHSYEQYFGPGTRLTVT.

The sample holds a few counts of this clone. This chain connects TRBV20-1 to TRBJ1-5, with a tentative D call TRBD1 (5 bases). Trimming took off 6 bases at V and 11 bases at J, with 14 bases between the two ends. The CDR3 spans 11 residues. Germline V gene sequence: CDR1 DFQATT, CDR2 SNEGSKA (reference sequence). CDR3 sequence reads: CSAPRGLSQHF. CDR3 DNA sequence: TGCAGTGCGCCAAGGGGACTGTCCCAGCATTTT.

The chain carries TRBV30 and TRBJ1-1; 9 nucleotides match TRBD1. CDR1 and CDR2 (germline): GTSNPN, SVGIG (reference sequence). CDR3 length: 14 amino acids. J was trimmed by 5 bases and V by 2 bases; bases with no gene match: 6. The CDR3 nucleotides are TGTGCCTGGAGTACAGGGGGCGGGTGGACTGAAGCTTTCTTT. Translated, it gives CAWSTGGGWTEAFF.

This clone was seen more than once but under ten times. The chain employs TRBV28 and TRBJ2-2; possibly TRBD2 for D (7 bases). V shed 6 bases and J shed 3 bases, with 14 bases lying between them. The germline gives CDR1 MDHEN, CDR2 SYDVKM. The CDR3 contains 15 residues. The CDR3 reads CASRGGGYDTGELFF. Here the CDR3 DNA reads TGTGCCAGCAGGGGCGGGGGCTATGACACCGGGGAGCTGTTTTTT. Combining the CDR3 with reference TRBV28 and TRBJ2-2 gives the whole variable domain DVKVTQSSRYLVKRTGEKVFLECVQDMDHENMFWYRQDPGLGLRLIYFSYDVKMKEKGDIPEGYSVSREKKERFSLILESASTNQTSMYLCASRGGGYDTGELFFGEGSRLTVL.

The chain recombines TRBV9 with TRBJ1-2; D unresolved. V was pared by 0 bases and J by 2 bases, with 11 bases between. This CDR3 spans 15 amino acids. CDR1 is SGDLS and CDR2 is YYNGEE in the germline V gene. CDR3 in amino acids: CASSVDPVQNYGYTF. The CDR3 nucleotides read TGTGCCAGCAGCGTAGATCCAGTGCAGAACTATGGCTACACCTTC.

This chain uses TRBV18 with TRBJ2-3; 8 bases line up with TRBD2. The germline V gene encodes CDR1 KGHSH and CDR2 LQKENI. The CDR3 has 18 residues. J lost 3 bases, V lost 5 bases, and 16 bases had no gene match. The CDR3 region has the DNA TGTGCCAGCTCAGAAAGGAGGGTGAGCGGGAGAGGAACAGATACGCAGTATTTT. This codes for CASSERRVSGRGTDTQYF.

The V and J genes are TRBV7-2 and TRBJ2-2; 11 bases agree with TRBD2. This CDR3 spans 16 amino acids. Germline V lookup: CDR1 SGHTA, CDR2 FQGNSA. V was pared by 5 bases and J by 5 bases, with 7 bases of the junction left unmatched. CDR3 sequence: CASSPGTSGPTGELFF. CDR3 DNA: TGTGCCAGCAGCCCGGGGACTAGCGGCCCGACCGGGGAGCTGTTTTTT.

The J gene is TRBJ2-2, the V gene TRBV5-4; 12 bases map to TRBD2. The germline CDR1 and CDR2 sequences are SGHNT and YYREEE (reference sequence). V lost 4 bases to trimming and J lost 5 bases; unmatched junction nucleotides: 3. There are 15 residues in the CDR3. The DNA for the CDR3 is TGTGCCAGCAGCGTCGGACTAGCGGGAACCGGGGAGCTGTTTTTT. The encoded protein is CASSVGLAGTGELFF.

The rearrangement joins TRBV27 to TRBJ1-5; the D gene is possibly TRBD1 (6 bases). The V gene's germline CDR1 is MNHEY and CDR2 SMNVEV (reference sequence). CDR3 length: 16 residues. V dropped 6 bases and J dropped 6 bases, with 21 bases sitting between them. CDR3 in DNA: TGTGCCAGCAGCTCCTTCGGCAGGGGAAACTCTCAGCCCCAGCATTTT. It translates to CASSSFGRGNSQPQHF.

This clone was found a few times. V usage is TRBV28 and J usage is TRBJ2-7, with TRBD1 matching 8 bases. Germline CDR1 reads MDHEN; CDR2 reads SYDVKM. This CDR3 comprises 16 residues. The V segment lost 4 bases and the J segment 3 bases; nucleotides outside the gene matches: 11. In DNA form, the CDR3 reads TGTGCCAGCAGTTCCTCGACAGGGGAGGTTTACTACGAGCAGTACTTC. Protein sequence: CASSSSTGEVYYEQYF.

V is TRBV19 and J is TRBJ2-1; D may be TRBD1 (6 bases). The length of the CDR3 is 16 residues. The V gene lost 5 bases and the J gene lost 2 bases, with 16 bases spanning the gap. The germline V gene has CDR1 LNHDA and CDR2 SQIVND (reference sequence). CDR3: CASSWQGIGPYNEQFF. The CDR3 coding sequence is TGTGCCAGTAGTTGGCAGGGGATAGGTCCCTACAATGAGCAGTTCTTC.

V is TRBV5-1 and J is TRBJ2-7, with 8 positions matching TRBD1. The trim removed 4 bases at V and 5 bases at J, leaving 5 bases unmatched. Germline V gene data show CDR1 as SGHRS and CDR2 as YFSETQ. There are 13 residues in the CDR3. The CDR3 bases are TGCGCCAGCAGCGCCCGGACAGGGAACGAGCAGTACTTC. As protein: CASSARTGNEQYF.

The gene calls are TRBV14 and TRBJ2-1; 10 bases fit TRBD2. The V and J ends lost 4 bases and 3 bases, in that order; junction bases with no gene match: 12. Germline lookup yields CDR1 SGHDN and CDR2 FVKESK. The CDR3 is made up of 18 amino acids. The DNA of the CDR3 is TGTGCCAGCAGCCGAATAGCGGGAGGACTAGATAACTACAATGAGCAGTTCTTC. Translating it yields CASSRIAGGLDNYNEQFF.

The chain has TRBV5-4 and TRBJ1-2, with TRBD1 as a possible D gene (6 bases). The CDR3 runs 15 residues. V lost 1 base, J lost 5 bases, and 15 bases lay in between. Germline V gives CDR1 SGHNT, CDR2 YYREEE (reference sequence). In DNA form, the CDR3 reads TGTGCCAGCAGCTTGTCTGCGGGGGCCTCATATGGCTACACCTTC. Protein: CASSLSAGASYGYTF.

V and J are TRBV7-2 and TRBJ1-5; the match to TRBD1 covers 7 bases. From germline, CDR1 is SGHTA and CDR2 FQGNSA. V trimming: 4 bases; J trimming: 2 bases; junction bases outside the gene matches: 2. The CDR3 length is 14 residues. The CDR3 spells CASSYGTGNQPQHF. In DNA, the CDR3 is TGTGCCAGCAGCTACGGGACAGGCAATCAGCCCCAGCATTTT.

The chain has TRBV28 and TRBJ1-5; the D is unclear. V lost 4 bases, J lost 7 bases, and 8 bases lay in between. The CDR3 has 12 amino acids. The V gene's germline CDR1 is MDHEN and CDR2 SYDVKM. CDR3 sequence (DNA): TGTGCCAGCAGTTATACGGGGCAGCCCCAGCATTTT. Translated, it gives CASSYTGQPQHF.

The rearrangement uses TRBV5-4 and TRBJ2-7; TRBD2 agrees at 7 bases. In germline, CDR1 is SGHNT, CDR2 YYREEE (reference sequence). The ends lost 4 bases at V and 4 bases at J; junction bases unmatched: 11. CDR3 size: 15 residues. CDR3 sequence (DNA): TGTGCCAGCAGCCGGGGGAGCAGGGAGGGATACGAGCAGTACTTC. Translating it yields CASSRGSREGYEQYF.

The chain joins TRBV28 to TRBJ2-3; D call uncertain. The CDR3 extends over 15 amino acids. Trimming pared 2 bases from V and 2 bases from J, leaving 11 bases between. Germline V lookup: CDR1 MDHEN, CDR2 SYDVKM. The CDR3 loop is CASSLGWPNTDTQYF. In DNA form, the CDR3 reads TGTGCCAGCAGTTTAGGTTGGCCCAACACAGATACGCAGTATTTT.

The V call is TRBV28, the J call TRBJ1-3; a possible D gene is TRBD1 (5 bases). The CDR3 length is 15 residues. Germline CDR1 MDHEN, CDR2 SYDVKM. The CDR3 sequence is CVSARDSSSGNTIYF. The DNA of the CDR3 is TGTGTCTCAGCCCGGGACTCGAGCTCTGGAAACACCATATATTTT.

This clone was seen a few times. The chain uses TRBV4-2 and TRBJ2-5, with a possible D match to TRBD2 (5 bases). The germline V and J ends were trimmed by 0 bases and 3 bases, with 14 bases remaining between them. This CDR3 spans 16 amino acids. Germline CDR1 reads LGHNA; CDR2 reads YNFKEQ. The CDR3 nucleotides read TGTGCCAGCAGCCAAGAAGGGCCGACTACGAAAGAGACCCAGTACTTC. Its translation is CASSQEGPTTKETQYF.